This entry concerns a single TCR beta chain. Its antigen is still unknown. Base qualities were left out, and no much larger clone turns up one base away. TCRbeta CDR3 regions were amplified from genomic DNA by means of the immunoSEQ Assay, a bias-controlled multiplex PCR. As for the original processing: The number of nucleated cells in each sample was estimated from the amplification of reference gene primers within the assay. To quantify the absolute abundance of each unique TCRbeta CDR3 rearrangement, sequence reads were collapsed and filtered. For each sample, productive Simpson clonality was calculated as the square root of Simpson's diversity index across productive rearrangements. The table comes from immuneACCESS by way of TCRdb, which keeps in-frame sequences with V and J called. Part of the clones is missing from these tables; in studies checked, under half for an unresolved V gene and the rest for unknown reasons. Clonal size and the V and J genes are those of that table, whereas D and trimming came from the DNA. The sample table records over 200,000 clones; 82% of these occur just once. The ten largest make up over 12% of the sample.

This specimen comes from a study of blood T cell repertoires in COVID-19 (dated by TCRdb to about 2020). Background on the whole study: Samples covering the acute and convalescent phases of COVID-19 were provided by collaborators in the United States, Italy and Spain. The samples were drawn from the first 160 participants of the ongoing ImmuneRACE study and from 1,254 subjects provided by 6 global collaborators. The repertoires were released in a freely available public database intended as a resource for research on the immune response to SARS-CoV-2. Where available, HLA class I and class II types were taken from metadata supplied by the sample provider and were not determined by assay-based typing. The sample metadata nearly always contained a de-identified subject ID, COVID-19 status, age in years and sex. The prospective study material was composed of cDNA or gDNA derived from T cells, B-cell-depleted T cells, or PBMCs. Deeply sampled blood TCRbeta repertoires from subjects exposed to, actively infected with, or recovered from COVID-19 were included in the dataset. The investigation overall reported the following: The quantity of clinical and demographic metadata differed by source and by participant and was supplied without curation.

The germline V gene (reference sequence) gives CDR1 as MNHEY and CDR2 as SMNVEV. Trimming takes 6 bases off V and 2 bases off J; junction bases not matched to a gene: 9. From its cysteine to its phenylalanine, the CDR3 spans 16 amino acids. Kept here is only the CDR3 DNA, which spans 48 bases and is read in frame from base 1. Participants in the prospective study were aged roughly 18 to 89 years, lived in about two dozen United States geographic areas, and enrolled through a virtual design. In the prospective study, cohorts were assigned on the basis of participant-reported clinical history obtained from a screening survey and a study questionnaire. Recovered participants in ImmuneRACE Cohort 3 were defined by two consecutive negative NP/OP PCR tests, clearance by a healthcare professional, or resolution of symptoms. In the prospective study, whole blood, serum and a nasopharyngeal or oropharyngeal swab were collected from each participant by mobile phlebotomists. Prospective study participants could optionally give additional blood draws and questionnaires over an approximately 2-month period. Before DNA extraction, prospective study blood samples were shipped either frozen or at room temperature.

The specimen sequenced was PBMCs or T cells enriched from blood (not recorded which). This receptor was taken from a man in his forties or fifties who had recovered from COVID-19. This chain joins TRBV27 to TRBJ2-5; TRBD1 agrees with 10 junctional bases. In nucleotides, the sequence is TGTGCCAGCAGCCCCTTTGGGACAGGGGCTCAAGAGACCCAGTACTTC. It encodes CASSPFGTGAQETQYF.